The clone carrying this TCR beta chain was seen at least ten times. This CDR3 is 13 amino acids long. The V and J ends lost 3 bases and 7 bases, in that order; junction bases with no gene match: 9. Germline loops: CDR1 DFQATT, CDR2 SNEGSKA (reference sequence). Library preparation (for TCRbeta) was performed with unique molecular identifiers. A single record per CDR3 protein comes from TCRdb applying MiXCR to the PCR reads. The sample contains 400,000 to 500,000 distinct CDR3 sequences, roughly a tenth of which appear only once. The sample comes from a study of T-cell reconstitution after alpha-beta-depleted transplantation in children.

The sequence derives from a human donor who donated a stem cell graft to a child with acute myeloid leukemia. The chain combines TRBV20-1 with TRBJ2-7; 7 bases are shared with TRBD2. This material consisted of PBMCs from the stem cell graft donor, taken from the stem cell graft. The CDR3 sequence is CSASPEGGWEQYF. The CDR3 bases are TGCAGTGCTAGCCCAGAGGGAGGGTGGGAGCAGTACTTC.